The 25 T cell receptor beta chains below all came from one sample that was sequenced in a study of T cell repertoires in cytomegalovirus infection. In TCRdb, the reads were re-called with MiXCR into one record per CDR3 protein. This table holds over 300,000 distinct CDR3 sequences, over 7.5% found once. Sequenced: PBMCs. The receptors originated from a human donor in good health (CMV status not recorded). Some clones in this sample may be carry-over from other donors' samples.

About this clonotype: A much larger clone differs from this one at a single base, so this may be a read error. The CDR3 reads CASSLVKTEAFF. In DNA form, the CDR3 reads TGTGCCAGCAGCTTAGTTAAAACTGAAGCTTTCTTT. This chain uses TRBV7-2 with TRBJ1-1; D is unresolved. This CDR3 has 12 amino acids. Per the germline V gene, CDR1 is SGHTA and CDR2 is FQGNSA. The V end was cut by 1 base, the J end by 5 bases, with 5 bases between.

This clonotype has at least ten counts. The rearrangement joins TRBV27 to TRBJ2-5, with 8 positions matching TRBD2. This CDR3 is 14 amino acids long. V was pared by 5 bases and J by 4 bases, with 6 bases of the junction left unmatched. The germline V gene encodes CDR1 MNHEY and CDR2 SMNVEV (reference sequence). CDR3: CASSPLAGLETQYF. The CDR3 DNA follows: TGTGCCAGCAGTCCCCTAGCGGGTCTAGAGACCCAGTACTTC.

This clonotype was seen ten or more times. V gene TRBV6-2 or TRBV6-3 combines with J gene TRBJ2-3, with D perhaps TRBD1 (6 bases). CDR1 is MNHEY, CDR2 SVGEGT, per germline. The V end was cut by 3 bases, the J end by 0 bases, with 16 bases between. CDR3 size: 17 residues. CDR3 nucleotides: TGTGCCAGCAGTTATAGAACAGGGTTTGGCAGCACAGATACGCAGTATTTT. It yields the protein CASSYRTGFGSTDTQYF.

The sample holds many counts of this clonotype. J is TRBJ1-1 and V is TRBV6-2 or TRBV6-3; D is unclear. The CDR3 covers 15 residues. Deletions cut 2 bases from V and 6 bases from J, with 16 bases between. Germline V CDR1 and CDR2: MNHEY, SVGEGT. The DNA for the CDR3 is TGTGCCAGCAGTTACGGTGGAGGAGACGTATCTGAAGCTTTCTTT. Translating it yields CASSYGGGDVSEAFF.

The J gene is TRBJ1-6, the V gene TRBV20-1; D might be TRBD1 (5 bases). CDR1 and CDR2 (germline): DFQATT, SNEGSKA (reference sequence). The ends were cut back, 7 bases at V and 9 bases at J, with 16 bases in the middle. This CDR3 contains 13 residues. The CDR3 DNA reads TGCAGTGTCCCCGGCCAGGGTATTTCACCCCTCCACTTT. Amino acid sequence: CSVPGQGISPLHF.

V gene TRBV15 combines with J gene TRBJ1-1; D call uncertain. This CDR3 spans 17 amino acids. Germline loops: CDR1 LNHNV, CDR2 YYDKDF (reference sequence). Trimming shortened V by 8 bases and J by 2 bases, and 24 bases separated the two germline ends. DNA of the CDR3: TGTGCCACCCGGAGGACTTATGGGCAGAACCTAAACACTGAAGCTTTCTTT. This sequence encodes CATRRTYGQNLNTEAFF.

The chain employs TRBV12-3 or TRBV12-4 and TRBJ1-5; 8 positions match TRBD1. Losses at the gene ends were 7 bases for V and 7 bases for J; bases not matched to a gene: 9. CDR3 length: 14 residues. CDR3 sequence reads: CASIPQGAGQPQHF. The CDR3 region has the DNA TGTGCCAGCATTCCTCAGGGGGCTGGCCAGCCCCAGCATTTT.

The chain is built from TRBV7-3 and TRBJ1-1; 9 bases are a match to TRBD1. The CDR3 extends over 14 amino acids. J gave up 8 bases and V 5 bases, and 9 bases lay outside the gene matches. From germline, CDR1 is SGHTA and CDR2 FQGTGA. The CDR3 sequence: CASSVIQGAGEAFF. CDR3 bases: TGTGCCAGCAGCGTAATACAGGGGGCGGGCGAAGCTTTCTTT.

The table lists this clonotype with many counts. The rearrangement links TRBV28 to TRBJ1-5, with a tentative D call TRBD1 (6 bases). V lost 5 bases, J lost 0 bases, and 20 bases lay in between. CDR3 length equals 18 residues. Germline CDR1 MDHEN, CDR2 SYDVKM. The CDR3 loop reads CASSPFRGKGYSNQPQHF. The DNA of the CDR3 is TGTGCCAGCAGTCCGTTCAGGGGAAAAGGTTATAGCAATCAGCCCCAGCATTTT. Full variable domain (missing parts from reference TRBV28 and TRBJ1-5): DVKVTQSSRYLVKRTGEKVFLECVQDMDHENMFWYRQDPGLGLRLIYFSYDVKMKEKGDIPEGYSVSREKKERFSLILESASTNQTSMYLCASSPFRGKGYSNQPQHFGDGTRLSIL.

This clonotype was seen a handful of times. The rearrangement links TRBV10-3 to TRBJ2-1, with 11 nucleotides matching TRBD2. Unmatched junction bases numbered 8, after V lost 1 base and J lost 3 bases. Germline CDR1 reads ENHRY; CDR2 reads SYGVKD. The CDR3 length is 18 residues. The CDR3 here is CAISEFRSGGEYYNEQFF. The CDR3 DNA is TGTGCCATCAGTGAGTTCCGTAGCGGGGGGGAATACTACAATGAGCAGTTCTTC.

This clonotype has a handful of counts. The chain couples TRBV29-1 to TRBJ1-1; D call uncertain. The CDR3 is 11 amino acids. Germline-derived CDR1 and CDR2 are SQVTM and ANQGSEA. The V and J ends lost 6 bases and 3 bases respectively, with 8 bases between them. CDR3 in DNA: TGCAGCGTGGATGGGGACACTGAAGCTTTCTTT. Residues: CSVDGDTEAFF.

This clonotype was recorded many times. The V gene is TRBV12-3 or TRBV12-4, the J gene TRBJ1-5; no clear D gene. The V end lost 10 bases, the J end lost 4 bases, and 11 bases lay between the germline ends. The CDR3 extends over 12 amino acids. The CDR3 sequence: CAINAGNQPQHF. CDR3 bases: TGTGCCATCAACGCGGGGAATCAGCCCCAGCATTTT.

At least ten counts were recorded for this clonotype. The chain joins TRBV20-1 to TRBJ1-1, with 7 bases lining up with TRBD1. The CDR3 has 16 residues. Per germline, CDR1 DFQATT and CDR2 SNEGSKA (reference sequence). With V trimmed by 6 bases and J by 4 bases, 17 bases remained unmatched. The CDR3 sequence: CSALDFTGATGTEAFF. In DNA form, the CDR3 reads TGCAGTGCCCTCGATTTTACAGGGGCAACCGGCACTGAAGCTTTCTTT.

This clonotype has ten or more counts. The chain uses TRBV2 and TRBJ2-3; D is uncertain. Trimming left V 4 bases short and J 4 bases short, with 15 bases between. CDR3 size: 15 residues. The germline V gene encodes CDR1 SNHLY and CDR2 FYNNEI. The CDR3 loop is CASSVDSSGPDTQYF. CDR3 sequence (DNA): TGTGCCAGCAGTGTCGACTCCTCAGGCCCAGATACGCAGTATTTT.

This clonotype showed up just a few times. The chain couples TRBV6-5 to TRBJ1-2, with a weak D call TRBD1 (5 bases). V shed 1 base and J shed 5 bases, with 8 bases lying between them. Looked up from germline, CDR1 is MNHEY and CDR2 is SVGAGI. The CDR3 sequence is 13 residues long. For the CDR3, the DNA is TGTGCCAGCAGTTACTTCAGGGAATATGGCTACACCTTC. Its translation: CASSYFREYGYTF.

CDR3 region: CASRNSGSQAFF. In nucleotides, the CDR3 is TGTGCCAGTAGGAATTCCGGCAGCCAAGCTTTCTTT. The gene calls are TRBV19 and TRBJ1-1; no firm D call. CDR3 length: 12 amino acids. Trimming removed 6 bases from V and 9 bases from J, with 14 bases in between. Looked up from germline, CDR1 is LNHDA and CDR2 is SQIVND (reference sequence).

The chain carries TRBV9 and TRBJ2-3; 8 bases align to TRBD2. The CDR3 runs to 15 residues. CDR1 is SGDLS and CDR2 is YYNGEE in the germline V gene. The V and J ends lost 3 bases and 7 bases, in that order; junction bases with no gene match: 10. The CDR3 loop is CASSGITGGPHTQYF. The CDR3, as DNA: TGTGCCAGCAGCGGAATCACGGGGGGGCCGCATACGCAGTATTTT.

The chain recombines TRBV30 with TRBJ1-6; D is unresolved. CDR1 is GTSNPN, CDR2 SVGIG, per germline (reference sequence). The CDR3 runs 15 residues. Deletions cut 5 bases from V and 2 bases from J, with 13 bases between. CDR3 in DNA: TGTGCCTGGGCCCCCCCGGGGACCTATAATTCACCCCTCCACTTT. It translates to CAWAPPGTYNSPLHF.

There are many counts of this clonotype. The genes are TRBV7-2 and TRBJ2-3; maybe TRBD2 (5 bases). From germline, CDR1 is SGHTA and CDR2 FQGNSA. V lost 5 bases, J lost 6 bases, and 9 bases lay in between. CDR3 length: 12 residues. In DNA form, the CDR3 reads TGTGCCAGCAGCCCCGGGGTGGATACGCAGTATTTT. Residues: CASSPGVDTQYF.

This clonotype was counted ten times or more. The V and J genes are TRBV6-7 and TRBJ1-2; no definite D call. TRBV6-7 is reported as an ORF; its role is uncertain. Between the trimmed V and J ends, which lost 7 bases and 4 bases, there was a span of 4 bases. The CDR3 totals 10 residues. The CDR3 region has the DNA TGTGCCAGCATCCCCTATGGCTACACCTTC. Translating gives CASIPYGYTF.

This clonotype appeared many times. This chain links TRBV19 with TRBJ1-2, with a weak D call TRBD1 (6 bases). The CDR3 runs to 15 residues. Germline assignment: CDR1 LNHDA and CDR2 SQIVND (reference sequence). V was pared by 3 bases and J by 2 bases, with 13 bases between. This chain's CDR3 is CASSIGTRLNYGYTF. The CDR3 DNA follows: TGTGCCAGTAGTATCGGGACAAGACTGAACTATGGCTACACCTTC.

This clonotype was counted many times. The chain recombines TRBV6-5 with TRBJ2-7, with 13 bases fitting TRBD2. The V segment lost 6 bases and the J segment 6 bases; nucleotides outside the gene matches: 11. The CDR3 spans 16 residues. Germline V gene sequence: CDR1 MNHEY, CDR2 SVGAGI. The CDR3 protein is CASRSRTSGSFGEQYF. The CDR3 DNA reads TGTGCCAGCAGATCCCGGACTAGCGGGAGTTTCGGCGAGCAGTACTTC.

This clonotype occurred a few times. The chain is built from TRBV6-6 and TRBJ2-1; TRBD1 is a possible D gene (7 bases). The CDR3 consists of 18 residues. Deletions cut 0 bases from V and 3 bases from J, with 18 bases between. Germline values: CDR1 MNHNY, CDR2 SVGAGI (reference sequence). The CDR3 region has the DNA TGTGCCAGCAGTTACTCGAGGGTGACTAGGACAGGCTACAATGAGCAGTTCTTC. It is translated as CASSYSRVTRTGYNEQFF.

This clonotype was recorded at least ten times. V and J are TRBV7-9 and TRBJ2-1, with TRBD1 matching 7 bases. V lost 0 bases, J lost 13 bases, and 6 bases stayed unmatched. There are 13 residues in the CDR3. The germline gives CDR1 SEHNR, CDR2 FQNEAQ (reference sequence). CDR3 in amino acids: CASSLAGTALQFF. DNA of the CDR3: TGTGCCAGCAGCTTAGCCGGGACAGCCCTACAGTTCTTC.

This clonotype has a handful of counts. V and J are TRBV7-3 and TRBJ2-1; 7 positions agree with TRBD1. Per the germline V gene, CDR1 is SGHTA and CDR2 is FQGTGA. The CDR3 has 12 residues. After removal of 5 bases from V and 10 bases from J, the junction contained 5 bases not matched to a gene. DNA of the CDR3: TGTGCCAGCAGCCCAAACAGGGGCGAGCAGTTCTTC. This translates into CASSPNRGEQFF.